Each of the 24 T cell receptor beta chains below was sequenced from the same sample in a study of blood T cell repertoires in COVID-19. TCRdb keeps only in-frame clones here, not all; method: immunoSEQ multiplex PCR. The sample consists of a few hundred thousand clones, around nine tenths of them appearing once. Sequencing input: peripheral blood. The source of these receptors is a woman aged 60-75 years with acute or convalescent COVID-19.

V gene TRBV6-5 combines with J gene TRBJ1-5; D remains unclear. The CDR3 length is 11 residues. V shed 6 bases and J shed 5 bases, with 5 bases lying between them. Germline values: CDR1 MNHEY, CDR2 SVGAGI. CDR3 sequence: CASRADQPQHF. The CDR3 nucleotides are TGTGCCAGCAGGGCTGATCAGCCCCAGCATTTT.

Remarks on this clone: Other DNA sequences within the sample encode an identical CDR3. As DNA, the CDR3 is TGCGCCAGCAGCCAAGATAGGGGGCAGCCCCAGCATTTT. It encodes CASSQDRGQPQHF. This sequence joins TRBV4-1 and TRBJ1-5; TRBD1 might be the D (6 bases). The CDR3 runs to 13 residues. CDR1 and CDR2 (germline): MGHRA, YSYEKL. Trimming took off 0 bases at V and 7 bases at J, with 7 bases between the two ends.

The chain combines TRBV7-3 with TRBJ2-2, with TRBD1 identical over 7 bases. CDR1 and CDR2 (germline): SGHTA, FQGTGA. This CDR3 spans 14 amino acids. The J segment lost 3 bases and the V segment lost 5 bases, leaving 3 bases of the junction unmatched. The CDR3 DNA reads TGTGCCAGCAGCCCCGGGACAGACACCGGGGAGCTGTTTTTT. This translates into CASSPGTDTGELFF.

CDR3 nucleotides: TGCGCCAGCAGCTTGGGACAGGGTGTCGGAGAGACCCAGTACTTC. This sequence encodes CASSLGQGVGETQYF. V gene TRBV5-1 combines with J gene TRBJ2-5, with 7 bases that match TRBD1. Germline values: CDR1 SGHRS, CDR2 YFSETQ. J lost 4 bases, V lost 0 bases, and 6 bases had no gene match. The CDR3 is made up of 15 amino acids.

The rearrangement uses TRBV10-3 and TRBJ2-1, with 10 bases lining up with TRBD2. From germline, CDR1 is ENHRY and CDR2 SYGVKD. V lost 11 bases, J lost 5 bases, and 9 bases stayed unmatched. This CDR3 comprises 14 residues. The CDR3 region has the DNA TGTGCCTCCAGGACTAGCGGAGGTCACAATGAGCAGTTCTTC. Encoded protein: CASRTSGGHNEQFF.

This sequence joins TRBV6-2 or TRBV6-3 and TRBJ2-7; 7 nucleotides agree with TRBD1. J lost 3 bases, V lost 5 bases, and 13 bases had no gene match. CDR1 is MNHEY, CDR2 SVGEGT, per germline. The CDR3 has 16 amino acids. The CDR3 DNA is TGTGCCAGCAGTCACACCAAGACAGGGATCCGCTACGAGCAGTACTTC. Protein sequence: CASSHTKTGIRYEQYF.

The chain couples TRBV4-3 to TRBJ2-4; TRBD2 is a possible D gene (5 bases). Germline values: CDR1 LGHNA, CDR2 YSLEER. CDR3 length: 15 amino acids. The V end lost 1 base, the J end lost 6 bases, and 13 bases lay between the germline ends. CDR3 nucleotides: TGCGCCAGCAGCCAAGGCTCTGCGGGCGGAAACATTCAGTACTTC. This codes for CASSQGSAGGNIQYF.

The chain uses TRBV5-1 and TRBJ2-7; 8 bases agree with TRBD2. Germline V gene sequence: CDR1 SGHRS, CDR2 YFSETQ. There are 14 residues in the CDR3. J gave up 2 bases and V 4 bases, and 5 bases lay outside the gene matches. The CDR3 DNA reads TGCGCCAGCAGCCCCACGGGACTAGCCTACGAGCAGTACTTC. This translates into CASSPTGLAYEQYF.

The gene calls are TRBV4-1 and TRBJ2-3, with 15 bases that match TRBD2. The CDR3 has 19 amino acids. Per the germline V gene, CDR1 is MGHRA and CDR2 is YSYEKL. The V and J ends lost 4 bases and 2 bases, in that order; junction bases with no gene match: 10. The CDR3 coding sequence is TGCGCCAGCAGCCCCGGACTAGCGGGAGGGATAACTTACACAGATACGCAGTATTTT. It encodes CASSPGLAGGITYTDTQYF.

This clone appeared once. V gene TRBV3-1 (or the pseudogene TRBV3-2) combines with J gene TRBJ1-1, with D maybe TRBD1 (5 bases). V dropped 2 bases and J dropped 8 bases, with 12 bases sitting between them. The CDR3 totals 13 residues. CDR1 and CDR2 from the germline V gene are LGHDT and YNNKEL (reference sequence). DNA of the CDR3: TGTGCCAGCAGCCAATCCTTGACAGCCGAAGCTTTCTTT. It encodes CASSQSLTAEAFF.

Here the CDR3 reads CASSFFPRGLAETSTDTQYF. In DNA form, the CDR3 reads TGTGCCAGCAGTTTCTTTCCCCGCGGACTAGCGGAGACTAGCACAGATACGCAGTATTTT. The genes are TRBV27 and TRBJ2-3, with 10 bases lining up with TRBD2. In germline, CDR1 is MNHEY, CDR2 SMNVEV (reference sequence). The CDR3 contains 20 residues. Trimming at V came to 3 bases and at J to 0 bases, leaving 15 bases not matched to a gene.

This chain uses TRBV7-9 with TRBJ2-7; 9 positions match TRBD1. Germline V gene lookup returns CDR1 SEHNR and CDR2 FQNEAQ (reference sequence). With V trimmed by 1 base and J by 5 bases, 3 bases remained unmatched. The CDR3 sequence is 14 residues long. The CDR3 spells CASSLDRGPDEQYF. The CDR3 region has the DNA TGTGCCAGCAGCTTAGACAGGGGGCCGGACGAGCAGTACTTC.

DNA of the CDR3: TGTGCCAGCAGTGACATGGGACTAGCGCGTAGGACCGTCTCCTACGAGCAGTACTTC. It translates to CASSDMGLARRTVSYEQYF. This sequence joins TRBV2 and TRBJ2-7, with 10 bases identical to TRBD2. The CDR3 extends over 19 amino acids. The V and J ends lost 3 bases and 0 bases, in that order; junction bases with no gene match: 14. In germline, CDR1 is SNHLY, CDR2 FYNNEI.

V is TRBV24-1 and J is TRBJ2-1, with TRBD1 matching 7 bases. This CDR3 contains 15 residues. Germline V CDR1 and CDR2: KGHDR, SFDVKD. The trim removed 3 bases at V and 5 bases at J, leaving 6 bases unmatched. The DNA of the CDR3 is TGTGCCACCAGTGATCCTCGGACAGGTAACAATGAGCAGTTCTTC. Amino acid sequence: CATSDPRTGNNEQFF.

The rearrangement uses TRBV10-3 and TRBJ2-2; no definite D call. The V gene's germline CDR1 is ENHRY and CDR2 SYGVKD. V was clipped by 6 bases and J by 4 bases, with 9 bases between them. This CDR3 has 13 residues. The CDR3 coding sequence is TGTGCCATCAGGAACGTGGCCACCGGGGAGCTGTTTTTT. This translates into CAIRNVATGELFF.

V and J are TRBV2 and TRBJ1-4, with 9 bases matching TRBD1. Trimming cost V 4 bases and J 4 bases; bases outside gene matches: 10. The length of the CDR3 is 17 residues. Germline loops: CDR1 SNHLY, CDR2 FYNNEI. DNA for the CDR3: TGTGCCAGCAGTGGGGGGAACTACAGGGGGCTTAATGAAAAACTGTTTTTT. It encodes CASSGGNYRGLNEKLFF.

The chain joins TRBV4-3 to TRBJ2-1, with D perhaps TRBD2 (6 bases). Looked up from germline, CDR1 is LGHNA and CDR2 is YSLEER. V lost 5 bases and J 1 base, leaving 12 bases between the germline ends. The CDR3 sequence is 15 residues long. CDR3 nucleotides: TGCGCCAGCAGCATTGCGGGGCTGTCCTACAATGAGCAGTTCTTC. Its protein is CASSIAGLSYNEQFF.

The V call is TRBV27, the J call TRBJ1-1; maybe TRBD1 (6 bases). V lost 5 bases and J 1 base, leaving 11 bases between the germline ends. The CDR3 totals 14 residues. CDR1 is MNHEY, CDR2 SMNVEV, per germline (reference sequence). In DNA, the CDR3 is TGTGCCAGCAGTACTCAGACAGGGAACACTGAAGCTTTCTTT. Residues: CASSTQTGNTEAFF.

This chain connects TRBV6-4 to TRBJ2-5; TRBD2 matches 9 bases. This CDR3 region has 15 residues. Germline V gene sequence: CDR1 MRHNA, CDR2 SNTAGT. Trimming cost V 3 bases and J 1 base; bases outside gene matches: 3. CDR3 bases: TGTGCCAGCAGTGAGGCGGGGGGGCGCCAAGAGACCCAGTACTTC. Protein sequence: CASSEAGGRQETQYF.

This chain connects TRBV25-1 to TRBJ1-4; possible D gene TRBD1, 6 bases. This CDR3 has 16 residues. Germline values: CDR1 MGHDK, CDR2 SYGVNS. V shed 3 bases and J shed 5 bases, with 16 bases lying between them. CDR3 amino acids: CASSDISGQSNEKLFF. The DNA of the CDR3 is TGTGCCAGCAGTGATATTAGTGGACAGTCAAATGAAAAACTGTTTTTT.

V usage is TRBV18 and J usage is TRBJ2-1; 11 bases line up with TRBD2. The V segment lost 5 bases and the J segment 0 bases; nucleotides outside the gene matches: 6. CDR3 length equals 17 residues. Germline CDR1 and CDR2: KGHSH and LQKENI. CDR3 nucleotide sequence: TGTGCCAGCTCAGCCCGACTAGCGGGGCTCTCCTACAATGAGCAGTTCTTC. Translation gives CASSARLAGLSYNEQFF. Drawing the rest from reference TRBV18 and TRBJ2-1, the complete variable domain is NAGVMQNPRHLVRRRGQEARLRCSPMKGHSHVYWYRQLPEEGLKFMVYLQKENIIDESGMPKERFSAEFPKEGPSILRIQQVVRGDSAAYFCASSARLAGLSYNEQFFGPGTRLTVL.

The gene calls are TRBV28 and TRBJ2-7, with D uncertain. Germline lookup yields CDR1 MDHEN and CDR2 SYDVKM. V lost 3 bases to trimming and J lost 4 bases, with 10 bases between them. The CDR3 is 13 amino acids. CDR3 loop: CASSFQLTYEQYF. CDR3 bases: TGTGCCAGCAGTTTTCAACTAACGTACGAGCAGTACTTC. The full variable domain, rest sourced from reference TRBV28 and TRBJ2-7, is DVKVTQSSRYLVKRTGEKVFLECVQDMDHENMFWYRQDPGLGLRLIYFSYDVKMKEKGDIPEGYSVSREKKERFSLILESASTNQTSMYLCASSFQLTYEQYFGPGTRLTVT.

The rearrangement uses TRBV5-1 and TRBJ2-1; 12 nucleotides line up with TRBD1. Germline loops: CDR1 SGHRS, CDR2 YFSETQ. With 0 bases clipped from V and 8 bases from J, the junction kept 3 bases outside the gene matches. This CDR3 comprises 15 residues. The CDR3 here is CASSLGGQGADEQFF. CDR3 coding DNA: TGCGCCAGCAGCTTGGGGGGACAGGGGGCTGATGAGCAGTTCTTC.

The CDR3 sequence is CASRRAGANEQYF. The CDR3 DNA reads TGCGCCAGCAGAAGGGCAGGGGCGAACGAGCAGTACTTC. The genes are TRBV5-1 and TRBJ2-7; perhaps TRBD1 as D (6 bases). The CDR3 is 13 amino acids. Trimming left V 5 bases short and J 5 bases short, with 14 bases between. CDR1 and CDR2 (germline): SGHRS, YFSETQ.